This T cell receptor beta chain originates from a study of identical twins. All of the donors were Caucasians in good health. Overall study results and limits: The study reached conclusions through statistical analysis that was cross-sectional, not following the same donors. With monozygotic twins, out-of-frame TCR alpha sharing exceeded what models estimated.

From the 5' RACE reads, TCRdb called clonotypes with MiXCR, one entry per CDR3 protein. The sample contains around 480,000 distinct CDR3 sequences, 14% of which appear only once. On this clonotype itself: What it binds is unknown.

The CDR3 contains 15 residues. The germline V gene encodes CDR1 MNHNS and CDR2 SASEGT. Trimming cost V 6 bases and J 2 bases; bases outside gene matches: 6. The same sample was also used in a study of yellow fever vaccine responses in identical twins.

Sample: CD4+ T cells sorted from blood. V is TRBV6-1 and J is TRBJ2-3; TRBD1 agrees at 9 bases. This TCR derives from a woman aged 18 to 35 in good health. The CDR3, as DNA: TGTGCCAGCAGCCGGACAGGGGCGTACACAGATACGCAGTATTTT. Its protein is CASSRTGAYTDTQYF.